One and the same sample provided the 29 T cell receptor beta chains below, sequenced in a study of CD8 T cells in Susac syndrome. RNA amounts of about 0.5 to 1 ug underwent reverse transcription with random hexamers. Each CDR3 protein is one row after TCRdb ran MiXCR on the immunoSEQ multiplex PCR reads. The table has under 150,000 distinct CDR3 sequences, approximately 94% seen once; the top ten hold roughly 0.13%. Sequencing was performed on CD4+ T cells from PBMCs. These receptors originate from a human donor with multiple sclerosis.

This clonotype was recorded only once. V gene TRBV3-1 combines with J gene TRBJ2-1; perhaps TRBD1 as D (6 bases). Per germline, CDR1 LGHDT and CDR2 YNNKEL (reference sequence). CDR3 length: 12 residues. Deletions cut 6 bases from V and 8 bases from J, with 11 bases between. Here the CDR3 reads CASSRTEDEQFF. CDR3 coding DNA: TGTGCCAGCAGTCGGACAGAGGATGAGCAGTTCTTC.

This rearrangement joins TRBV29-1 to TRBJ1-2, with 8 bases matching TRBD1. Germline loops: CDR1 SQVTM, CDR2 ANQGSEA. J gave up 6 bases and V 6 bases, and 12 bases lay outside the gene matches. The CDR3 runs to 14 residues. In DNA, the CDR3 is TGCAGCGTCGGACTATCGGACAGGGTACATGGCTACACCTTC. This gives the protein CSVGLSDRVHGYTF.

The genes are TRBV5-4 and TRBJ2-7; 7 nucleotides align to TRBD2. Germline CDR1 reads SGHNT; CDR2 reads YYREEE (reference sequence). This CDR3 contains 16 residues. The J segment lost 0 bases and the V segment lost 0 bases, leaving 6 bases of the junction unmatched. The CDR3 DNA sequence: TGTGCCAGCAGCTTGGTGGTCGGCGGGGGCTCCTACGAGCAGTACTTC. It is translated as CASSLVVGGGSYEQYF.

The J gene is TRBJ1-1, the V gene TRBV5-1; TRBD1 aligns across 7 bases. V shed 2 bases, J shed 5 bases, and the junction held 9 bases outside the gene matches. This CDR3 comprises 15 residues. Per germline, CDR1 SGHRS and CDR2 YFSETQ. For the CDR3, the DNA is TGCGCCAGCAGCTTAACAGGGGTGGATGGGACTGAAGCTTTCTTT. Encoded protein: CASSLTGVDGTEAFF.

The rearrangement joins TRBV4-2 to TRBJ2-3; D gene uncertain. From germline, CDR1 is LGHNA and CDR2 YNFKEQ. V was cut by 4 bases and J by 6 bases, with 14 bases left in between. The CDR3 loop spans 14 amino acids. The CDR3 nucleotides are TGTGCCAGCAGCCGAAAGGGTGGGATCGATACGCAGTATTTT. Translating it yields CASSRKGGIDTQYF.

This rearrangement joins TRBV5-4 to TRBJ1-4; D is unclear. The V and J ends lost 0 bases and 4 bases respectively, with 7 bases between them. CDR3 length: 14 residues. Germline V gives CDR1 SGHNT, CDR2 YYREEE (reference sequence). CDR3 in amino acids: CASSLAGNNEKLFF. CDR3 DNA: TGTGCCAGCAGCTTGGCTGGGAATAATGAAAAACTGTTTTTT.

The CDR3 DNA follows: TGTGCCAGCAGCCCGCAAGGAAACGAGCAGTACTTC. Translating gives CASSPQGNEQYF. This chain connects TRBV14 to TRBJ2-7; D is ambiguous. This CDR3 contains 12 residues. V was pared by 4 bases and J by 5 bases, with 9 bases between. Germline V lookup: CDR1 SGHDN, CDR2 FVKESK.

The chain combines TRBV29-1 with TRBJ1-1; 8 bases agree with TRBD1. Germline CDR1 and CDR2: SQVTM and ANQGSEA. This CDR3 contains 10 residues. With 6 bases clipped from V and 11 bases from J, the junction kept 5 bases outside the gene matches. The CDR3 is CSVTTGEAFF. CDR3 in DNA: TGCAGCGTCACGACAGGGGAGGCTTTCTTT.

V is TRBV7-6 and J is TRBJ2-1, with 8 nucleotides matching TRBD2. The V gene's germline CDR1 is SGHVS and CDR2 FNYEAQ. The V and J ends lost 2 bases and 3 bases, in that order; junction bases with no gene match: 3. The CDR3 totals 15 residues. The CDR3 is CASSLNSGDYNEQFF. The CDR3 nucleotides read TGTGCCAGCAGCTTAAATAGCGGGGACTACAATGAGCAGTTCTTC.

The rearrangement links TRBV3-1 to TRBJ2-7; D gene uncertain. The V gene's germline CDR1 is LGHDT and CDR2 YNNKEL (reference sequence). The V gene lost 2 bases and the J gene lost 0 bases, with 8 bases spanning the gap. This CDR3 has 14 residues. The CDR3: CASSQRTASYEQYF. CDR3 in DNA: TGTGCCAGCAGCCAAAGGACCGCCTCCTACGAGCAGTACTTC.

CDR3 DNA: TGTGCCAGCAGCGTACAGGGATGGAGCACTGAAGCTTTCTTT. It codes for CASSVQGWSTEAFF. J is TRBJ1-1 and V is TRBV7-6; D is perhaps TRBD1 (6 bases). The V end was cut by 5 bases, the J end by 4 bases, with 14 bases between. Germline CDR1 reads SGHVS; CDR2 reads FNYEAQ. The CDR3 has 14 residues.

This chain uses TRBV5-1 with TRBJ2-7, with D perhaps TRBD2 (6 bases). Between the trimmed V and J ends, which lost 4 bases and 0 bases, there was a span of 11 bases. Germline loops: CDR1 SGHRS, CDR2 YFSETQ. The CDR3 spans 14 residues. CDR3 DNA: TGCGCCAGCAGCCAGGCCGGGAGCTCCTACGAGCAGTACTTC. This codes for CASSQAGSSYEQYF.

The chain links TRBV29-1 to TRBJ1-2; no reliable D call. Germline V gene sequence: CDR1 SQVTM, CDR2 ANQGSEA. This CDR3 has 12 residues. Trimming shortened V by 2 bases and J by 8 bases, and 12 bases separated the two germline ends. CDR3 in DNA: TGCAGCGTTGAAAAACGGAGGGAGGGCTACACCTTC. It specifies CSVEKRREGYTF.

The rearrangement joins TRBV25-1 to TRBJ2-1, with 9 positions matching TRBD2. V lost 6 bases to trimming and J lost 3 bases; unmatched junction nucleotides: 3. Germline values: CDR1 MGHDK, CDR2 SYGVNS. The CDR3 loop spans 14 amino acids. The CDR3 coding sequence is TGTGCCAGCAGAGCGGGAGGATTCTACAATGAGCAGTTCTTC. Translating it yields CASRAGGFYNEQFF.

This clonotype was seen a handful of times. The chain couples TRBV24-1 to TRBJ2-3, with 8 bases matching TRBD2. In germline, CDR1 is KGHDR, CDR2 SFDVKD. With 5 bases clipped from V and 0 bases from J, the junction kept 6 bases outside the gene matches. The length of the CDR3 is 16 residues. The CDR3 region is CATSVPLAGSTDTQYF. As DNA, the CDR3 is TGTGCCACCAGTGTCCCCTTAGCGGGGAGCACAGATACGCAGTATTTT.

The rearrangement links TRBV7-2 to TRBJ2-7, with 10 bases fitting TRBD1. Germline-derived CDR1 and CDR2 are SGHTA and FQGNSA. Trimming at V came to 8 bases and at J to 2 bases, leaving 6 bases not matched to a gene. The CDR3 sequence is 14 residues long. The CDR3: CASGPGQGPYEQYF. Written as DNA, the CDR3 is TGTGCCAGCGGACCGGGACAGGGGCCCTACGAGCAGTACTTC.

In nucleotides, the CDR3 is TGTGCCAGCAGTTATGGGGCCCTAAGCTCTGGGGCCAACGTCCTGACTTTC. This gives the protein CASSYGALSSGANVLTF. The V gene is TRBV6-5, the J gene TRBJ2-6; tentative D call: TRBD1 (5 bases). CDR1 is MNHEY and CDR2 is SVGAGI in the germline V gene. The CDR3 is 17 residues long. The V end was cut by 3 bases, the J end by 0 bases, with 12 bases between.

The chain links TRBV30 to TRBJ1-1; perhaps TRBD1 as D (5 bases). This CDR3 comprises 12 residues. With 2 bases removed from V and 5 bases from J, the gap between germline ends came to 9 bases. Germline V gene sequence: CDR1 GTSNPN, CDR2 SVGIG (reference sequence). The CDR3: CAWSPGRTEAFF. The DNA for the CDR3 is TGTGCCTGGAGTCCAGGGCGTACTGAAGCTTTCTTT. The entire variable domain, with the rest obtained from reference TRBV30 and TRBJ1-1, is as follows: SQTIHQWPATLVQPVGSPLSLECTVEGTSNPNLYWYRQAAGRGLQLLFYSVGIGQISSEVPQNLSASRPQDRQFILSSKKLLLSDSGFYLCAWSPGRTEAFFGQGTRLTVV.

J is TRBJ1-1 and V is TRBV5-4; tentative D call: TRBD1 (6 bases). Germline CDR1 is SGHNT and CDR2 is YYREEE (reference sequence). Trimming stripped 2 bases from V and 4 bases from J, with 12 bases between. The CDR3 spans 14 residues. CDR3 amino acids: CASSFTGYATEAFF. The CDR3 DNA follows: TGTGCCAGCAGCTTTACAGGGTACGCCACTGAAGCTTTCTTT.

Details on this clonotype: Compared with germline, one end of the junction differs, possibly owing to a read error. The gene calls are TRBV6-2 or TRBV6-3 and TRBJ1-5, with 8 bases that match TRBD1. CDR1 is MNHEY, CDR2 SVGEGT, per germline. The CDR3 extends over 14 amino acids. CDR3 sequence: CASTYNPTGAGRHF. The CDR3 DNA reads as TGTGCCAGCACTTACAACCCGACAGGGGCCGGACGGCATTTT.

DNA of the CDR3: TGTGCCAGCAGTTCTCGATGGGTAGACACCTTGAACACTGAAGCTTTCTTT. It is translated as CASSSRWVDTLNTEAFF. The V and J genes are TRBV12-3 or TRBV12-4 and TRBJ1-1; D gene unclear. The CDR3 is 17 residues long. Between the trimmed V and J ends, which lost 4 bases and 0 bases, there was a span of 18 bases.

J is TRBJ1-2 and V is TRBV7-8; D remains ambiguous. V lost 5 bases and J 3 bases, leaving 16 bases between the germline ends. Germline CDR1 SGHVS, CDR2 FQNEAQ. The CDR3 is 15 amino acids. The CDR3 reads CASSLVDREDYGYTF. CDR3 bases: TGTGCCAGCAGCCTAGTCGATCGGGAGGACTATGGCTACACCTTC.

The V call is TRBV9, the J call TRBJ2-5, with D perhaps given as TRBD1 or TRBD2 (6 bases each). Germline CDR1 reads SGDLS; CDR2 reads YYNGEE. The CDR3 extends over 12 amino acids. The germline V and J ends were trimmed by 7 bases and 2 bases, with 9 bases remaining between them. The CDR3 sequence: CASGGHQETQYF. DNA for the CDR3: TGTGCCAGCGGGGGGCATCAAGAGACCCAGTACTTC.

A word on this clonotype: A junction end diverges from the germline sequence, so it may reflect a read error. The CDR3 DNA reads TGTGCTAGCAGCCCCCTAGGGGGAAATTACTATGGCTACACCTTC. Amino acids: CASSPLGGNYYGYTF. The chain is built from TRBV7-7 and TRBJ1-2; TRBD1 might be the D (6 bases). The germline V gene has CDR1 SSHAT and CDR2 FNYEAQ (reference sequence). This CDR3 spans 15 amino acids.

The chain couples TRBV12-3 or TRBV12-4 to TRBJ1-2; D is perhaps TRBD1 (6 bases). Trimming removed 5 bases from V and 2 bases from J, with 15 bases in between. The CDR3 runs to 15 residues. This CDR3 is CASSAYRAVNYGYTF. In DNA, the CDR3 is TGTGCCAGCAGTGCTTACAGGGCAGTCAACTATGGCTACACCTTC.

The rearrangement uses TRBV5-1 and TRBJ2-1; TRBD1 might be the D (6 bases). Per germline, CDR1 SGHRS and CDR2 YFSETQ. Trimming stripped 0 bases from V and 8 bases from J, with 12 bases between. This CDR3 contains 14 residues. CDR3 nucleotide sequence: TGCGCCAGCAGCTTGGGACAGGTCAAGGATGAGCAGTTCTTC. Translating it yields CASSLGQVKDEQFF.

The V call is TRBV23-1, the J call TRBJ2-7; D is uncertain. TRBV23-1 is filed as an ORF, its function uncertain. The V gene lost 1 base and the J gene lost 0 bases, with 7 bases spanning the gap. The CDR3 extends over 14 amino acids. The CDR3 here is CASSQYGYSYEQYF. The CDR3 region has the DNA TGCGCCAGCAGTCAATACGGCTACTCCTACGAGCAGTACTTC.

The count of this clonotype is one. This rearrangement joins TRBV6-1 to TRBJ2-2, with TRBD2 identical over 9 bases. CDR3 length: 15 residues. V shed 2 bases and J 2 bases; nucleotides not matched to a gene: 0. The germline V gene encodes CDR1 MNHNS and CDR2 SASEGT. CDR3 sequence (DNA): TGTGCCAGCAGTGAACTAGCGGGAAACACCGGGGAGCTGTTTTTT. Translating it yields CASSELAGNTGELFF.

The V and J genes are TRBV18 and TRBJ2-6; 9 bases agree with TRBD1. Germline CDR1 is KGHSH and CDR2 is LQKENI. With 6 bases clipped from V and 0 bases from J, the junction kept 12 bases outside the gene matches. This CDR3 region has 19 residues. The CDR3 here is CASSRLGQGQSSGANVLTF. In nucleotides, the CDR3 is TGTGCCAGCTCCCGCCTTGGACAGGGGCAAAGCTCTGGGGCCAACGTCCTGACTTTC.